These 32 T cell receptor gamma chains came from one sample sequenced in a study of Vδ1+ human thymocytes. The study's findings and limits: In the thymus, TRG and TRD repertoires looked highly polyclonal with Gaussian CDR3 lengths.

These receptors' targets are unknown. RNA was extracted from the cells and then reverse transcribed. Pooled V-gene forward primers with one constant-region reverse primer generated the CDR3 amplicons by multiplex PCR. TCRdb called clones from the multiplex PCR reads again using CATT. The sample includes 35,000 or so gamma-chain clones, about 19% seen only once; the top ten take about 2%. Sample: Vdelta1+ gamma-delta thymocytes from the thymus. As to subset: FACS-sorted CD3+ TCRalphabeta- TCRVdelta1+ TCRVdelta2- thymocytes. All receptors derive from a girl in the first two years of life who had congenital heart surgery.

The chain combines TRGV9 with TRGJ1 or TRGJ2. This CDR3 is built from 15 residues. V trimming: 0 bases; J trimming: 2 bases; junction bases outside the gene matches: 7. Germline CDR1 GITISATS, CDR2 ISYDGTV (reference sequence). CDR3 amino acids: CALWEVRRDYYKKLF. The CDR3 DNA reads as TGTGCCTTGTGGGAGGTGCGGCGGGATTATTATAAGAAACTCTTT.

The chain joins TRGV9 to TRGJ1 or TRGJ2. CDR1 is GITISATS, CDR2 ISYDGTV, per germline (reference sequence). V lost 2 bases to trimming and J lost 9 bases; unmatched junction nucleotides: 16. The CDR3 loop spans 15 amino acids. CDR3 DNA sequence: TGTGCCTTGTGGGAGGGCGCGGAAACACAGAGTAAGAAACTCTTT. As protein: CALWEGAETQSKKLF.

This clone was picked up a small number of times. The chain links TRGV4 to TRGJP2. CDR1 is EGSTGY, CDR2 YDSYTSSV, per germline. V was clipped by 6 bases and J by 11 bases; unmatched bases: 3. The CDR3 has 10 amino acids. The CDR3 loop is CATWRWIKTF. As DNA, the CDR3 is TGTGCCACCTGGCGGTGGATCAAGACGTTT.

In the case of this clone: Other DNA sequences from this sample encode an identical CDR3 as well. V is TRGV2 and J is TRGJP2. The CDR3 extends over 14 amino acids. V shed 1 base, J shed 6 bases, and the junction held 5 bases outside the gene matches. Germline CDR1 and CDR2: EGSNGY and YDSYNSKV. CDR3 bases: TGTGCCACCTGGGACGGCCGAGGTGATTGGATCAAGACGTTT. It encodes CATWDGRGDWIKTF.

This clone was seen a few times. The V gene is TRGV2, the J gene TRGJ1 or TRGJ2. The ends lost 0 bases at V and 12 bases at J; junction bases unmatched: 8. The germline V gene encodes CDR1 EGSNGY and CDR2 YDSYNSKV. This CDR3 has 12 amino acids. The CDR3 reads CATWDGLFVKLF. In DNA, the CDR3 is TGTGCCACCTGGGACGGGCTTTTTGTGAAACTCTTT.

This sequence joins TRGV2 and TRGJP2. V lost 3 bases, J lost 4 bases, and 11 bases stayed unmatched. Germline V CDR1 and CDR2: EGSNGY, YDSYNSKV. The CDR3 spans 16 residues. The CDR3, as DNA: TGTGCCACCTGGGACCAGTCCCGGAATAGTGATTGGATCAAGACGTTT. Residues: CATWDQSRNSDWIKTF.

This clone has only a few counts. The V and J genes are TRGV9 and TRGJ1 or TRGJ2. In germline, CDR1 is GITISATS, CDR2 ISYDGTV (reference sequence). After removal of 0 bases from V and 4 bases from J, the junction contained 6 bases not matched to a gene. The CDR3 is made up of 14 amino acids. CDR3 sequence reads: CALWEVLEYYKKLF. The CDR3 DNA reads TGTGCCTTGTGGGAGGTGCTAGAATATTATAAGAAACTCTTT.

V and J are TRGV4 and TRGJ1 or TRGJ2. Germline CDR1 reads EGSTGY; CDR2 reads YDSYTSSV. The length of the CDR3 is 16 residues. Germline trimming cut 0 bases from V and 5 bases from J; bases unmatched to any gene: 13. CDR3 nucleotide sequence: TGTGCCACCTGGGATGGGCGAATCCCCTTGAATTATAAGAAACTCTTT. It specifies CATWDGRIPLNYKKLF.

This clone came up a few times. Additional DNA sequences in this sample encode the identical CDR3. This chain uses TRGV2 with TRGJP1. Germline values: CDR1 EGSNGY, CDR2 YDSYNSKV. This CDR3 is built from 16 residues. V dropped 0 bases and J dropped 0; count of bases not matched to a gene: 4. CDR3 in amino acids: CATWDGRDTTGWFKIF. CDR3 in DNA: TGTGCCACCTGGGACGGGCGGGATACCACTGGTTGGTTCAAGATATTT.

The genes are TRGV3 and TRGJP2. V gave up 6 bases and J gave up 5 bases; unmatched junction bases: 12. The CDR3 is made up of 15 amino acids. The V gene's germline CDR1 is VTNTFY and CDR2 YDVSTARD (reference sequence). The CDR3 loop is CATWTLGGSDWIKTF. The CDR3 DNA reads TGTGCCACCTGGACCCTCGGTGGGAGTGATTGGATCAAGACGTTT.

The chain couples TRGV2 to TRGJ1 or TRGJ2. Germline V gene lookup returns CDR1 EGSNGY and CDR2 YDSYNSKV. The CDR3 runs to 17 residues. Losses at the gene ends were 1 base for V and 1 base for J; bases not matched to a gene: 13. The CDR3 sequence: CATWDGPVSRNYYKKLF. In DNA form, the CDR3 reads TGTGCCACCTGGGACGGACCCGTTAGTCGAAATTATTATAAGAAACTCTTT.

This chain links TRGV3 with TRGJ1 or TRGJ2. This CDR3 comprises 14 residues. V dropped 0 bases and J dropped 9; count of bases not matched to a gene: 11. Germline CDR1 and CDR2: VTNTFY and YDVSTARD (reference sequence). The CDR3 sequence: CATWDRPGVSKKLF. The CDR3 nucleotides read TGTGCCACCTGGGACAGGCCAGGCGTTTCTAAGAAACTCTTT.

The chain carries TRGV8 and TRGJP2. CDR3 length: 16 amino acids. V trimming: 4 bases; J trimming: 0 bases; junction bases outside the gene matches: 8. Germline V CDR1 and CDR2: VENAVY, YDSYNSRV. The CDR3 loop is CATWDSTDSSDWIKTF. CDR3 nucleotide sequence: TGTGCCACCTGGGACTCCACGGATAGTAGTGATTGGATCAAGACGTTT.

In the case of this clone: Since a much larger clone is just one base distant, this may be a read error. This CDR3 is also generated by other DNA sequences in the sample. The chain uses TRGV3 and TRGJ1 or TRGJ2. Germline CDR1 reads VTNTFY; CDR2 reads YDVSTARD (reference sequence). The CDR3 is 12 amino acids. With V trimmed by 0 bases and J by 8 bases, 4 bases remained unmatched. CDR3 residues: CATWDRRNKKLF. The CDR3 bases are TGTGCCACCTGGGACAGGCGGAATAAGAAACTCTTT.

Turning to this clone: The same CDR3 arises from other DNA sequences in this sample as well. The V call is TRGV9, the J call TRGJ1 or TRGJ2. In germline, CDR1 is GITISATS, CDR2 ISYDGTV (reference sequence). CDR3 length: 11 residues. J gave up 10 bases and V 5 bases, and 8 bases lay outside the gene matches. The CDR3 region is CALWAGGKKLF. Here the CDR3 DNA reads TGTGCCTTGTGGGCGGGAGGGAAGAAACTCTTT.

This sequence joins TRGV9 and TRGJ1 or TRGJ2. CDR1 is GITISATS and CDR2 is ISYDGTV in the germline V gene (reference sequence). Trimming removed 3 bases from V and 6 bases from J; junction bases left unmatched: 11. This CDR3 has 14 amino acids. The chain's CDR3 is CALWESDTFYKKLF. The CDR3, as DNA: TGTGCCTTGTGGGAGTCCGATACTTTTTATAAGAAACTCTTT.

Note on this clone: Since a much larger clone is just one base distant, this may be a read error. This chain connects TRGV9 to TRGJ1 or TRGJ2. CDR1 is GITISATS and CDR2 is ISYDGTV in the germline V gene (reference sequence). CDR3 size: 12 residues. This chain's CDR3 is CASWEVLYKKLF. The CDR3 nucleotides are TGTGCCTCGTGGGAGGTGCTTTATAAGAAACTCTTT.

The chain links TRGV8 to TRGJ1 or TRGJ2. With 4 bases clipped from V and 10 bases from J, the junction kept 13 bases outside the gene matches. Per the germline V gene, CDR1 is VENAVY and CDR2 is YDSYNSRV. The CDR3 length is 13 residues. CDR3 in DNA: TGTGCCACCTGGGACGGGCACGGTTCGAAGAAACTCTTT. As protein: CATWDGHGSKKLF.

This clone appeared a few times. The rearrangement joins TRGV5 to TRGJ1 or TRGJ2. The V gene end was trimmed by 3 bases and the J gene end by 3 bases; junction bases not matched to a gene: 8. CDR1 is VINAFY, CDR2 YDVSNSKD, per germline. This CDR3 has 14 residues. The CDR3 sequence: CATWDEGFYYKKLF. CDR3 coding DNA: TGTGCCACCTGGGACGAGGGATTTTATTATAAGAAACTCTTT.

The chain recombines TRGV5 with TRGJ1 or TRGJ2. This CDR3 spans 11 amino acids. Germline CDR1 is VINAFY and CDR2 is YDVSNSKD. The ends lost 4 bases at V and 11 bases at J; junction bases unmatched: 8. The CDR3 is CATWDHVEKLF. In DNA form, the CDR3 reads TGTGCCACCTGGGATCACGTGGAGAAACTCTTT.

This clone was observed a few times. The gene calls are TRGV4 and TRGJ1 or TRGJ2. Germline values: CDR1 EGSTGY, CDR2 YDSYTSSV. CDR3 size: 13 residues. V was pared by 0 bases and J by 5 bases, with 4 bases of the junction left unmatched. The CDR3 spells CATWDGSNYKKLF. In nucleotides, the CDR3 is TGTGCCACCTGGGATGGGTCGAATTATAAGAAACTCTTT.

The chain combines TRGV9 with TRGJ1 or TRGJ2. Losses at the gene ends were 2 bases for V and 5 bases for J; bases not matched to a gene: 12. The CDR3 is made up of 15 amino acids. CDR1 and CDR2 (germline): GITISATS, ISYDGTV (reference sequence). The CDR3 is CALWEAPAPNYKKLF. The CDR3, as DNA: TGTGCCTTGTGGGAGGCCCCGGCCCCTAATTATAAGAAACTCTTT.

The V gene is TRGV9, the J gene TRGJP1. Germline V gives CDR1 GITISATS, CDR2 ISYDGTV (reference sequence). Trimming cost V 3 bases and J 4 bases; bases outside gene matches: 5. The CDR3 has 14 amino acids. CDR3 bases: TGTGCCTTGTGGGAGTCCTACACTGGTTGGTTCAAGATATTT. Its protein product is CALWESYTGWFKIF.

This clone was seen only a few times. This chain links TRGV9 with TRGJP1. The CDR3 has 15 amino acids. Germline lookup yields CDR1 GITISATS and CDR2 ISYDGTV (reference sequence). J lost 3 bases, V lost 0 bases, and 4 bases had no gene match. Written as DNA, the CDR3 is TGTGCCTTGTGGGAGGTGTGCCCCACTGGTTGGTTCAAGATATTT. This sequence encodes CALWEVCPTGWFKIF.

Of note for this clone: This may be a read error, as it is one base from a much larger clone. Within the sample, other DNA sequences also encode this same CDR3. The J gene is TRGJP2, the V gene TRGV8. Germline V gene lookup returns CDR1 VENAVY and CDR2 YDSYNSRV. The trim removed 4 bases at V and 2 bases at J, leaving 4 bases unmatched. This CDR3 has 14 amino acids. CDR3 nucleotide sequence: TGTGCCACCTGGGAAGGAAGTAGTGATTGGATCAAGACGTTT. Its protein is CATWEGSSDWIKTF.

This clone has a handful of counts. The chain links TRGV4 to TRGJP2. V was pared by 0 bases and J by 3 bases, with 10 bases of the junction left unmatched. Germline V lookup: CDR1 EGSTGY, CDR2 YDSYTSSV. CDR3 length equals 17 residues. Here the CDR3 reads CATWDGSPRRSDWIKTF. The CDR3 region has the DNA TGTGCCACCTGGGATGGGTCCCCTCGCCGTAGTGATTGGATCAAGACGTTT.

In its sample, this clone was seen a few times. V usage is TRGV3 and J usage is TRGJ1 or TRGJ2. V trimming: 0 bases; J trimming: 12 bases; junction bases outside the gene matches: 11. CDR3 size: 13 residues. CDR1 is VTNTFY, CDR2 YDVSTARD, per germline (reference sequence). CDR3 bases: TGTGCCACCTGGGACAGGTATCGATCCGCGAAACTCTTT. It translates to CATWDRYRSAKLF.

The table lists this clone with a few counts. V usage is TRGV2 and J usage is TRGJ1 or TRGJ2. The CDR3 is 15 residues long. Germline V gives CDR1 EGSNGY, CDR2 YDSYNSKV. With V trimmed by 3 bases and J by 2 bases, 10 bases remained unmatched. CDR3 DNA sequence: TGTGCCACCTGGGACCTCGGGCCTTATTATTATAAGAAACTCTTT. It encodes CATWDLGPYYYKKLF.

This clone was recorded a few times. The J gene is TRGJ1 or TRGJ2, the V gene TRGV3. V lost 0 bases to trimming and J lost 5 bases; unmatched junction nucleotides: 4. CDR3 size: 13 residues. Germline V gives CDR1 VTNTFY, CDR2 YDVSTARD (reference sequence). As DNA, the CDR3 is TGTGCCACCTGGGACAGGGACCATTATAAGAAACTCTTT. This sequence encodes CATWDRDHYKKLF.

Comments on this clone: A much bigger clone sits one base away, suggesting this may be a read error. The chain combines TRGV4 with TRGJ1 or TRGJ2. The CDR3 has 12 residues. Germline V gene data show CDR1 as EGSTGY and CDR2 as YDSYTSSV. Losses at the gene ends were 3 bases for V and 5 bases for J; bases not matched to a gene: 4. The CDR3 coding sequence is TGTGCCACCTGGGATTTTAATTATAAGAAACTCTTT. Protein sequence: CATWDFNYKKLF.

There are a few counts of this clone. The gene calls are TRGV2 and TRGJ1 or TRGJ2. Germline V gene lookup returns CDR1 EGSNGY and CDR2 YDSYNSKV. Trimming removed 1 base from V and 8 bases from J; junction bases left unmatched: 5. The CDR3 is made up of 12 amino acids. CDR3 DNA: TGTGCCACCTGGGACGGCTGGGATAAGAAACTCTTT. Translated, it gives CATWDGWDKKLF.

The V gene is TRGV9, the J gene TRGJ1 or TRGJ2. The V gene's germline CDR1 is GITISATS and CDR2 ISYDGTV (reference sequence). CDR3 length: 13 residues. The ends lost 6 bases at V and 3 bases at J; junction bases unmatched: 8. The CDR3 is CALWKGRYYKKLF. In DNA, the CDR3 is TGTGCCTTGTGGAAAGGGCGTTATTATAAGAAACTCTTT.